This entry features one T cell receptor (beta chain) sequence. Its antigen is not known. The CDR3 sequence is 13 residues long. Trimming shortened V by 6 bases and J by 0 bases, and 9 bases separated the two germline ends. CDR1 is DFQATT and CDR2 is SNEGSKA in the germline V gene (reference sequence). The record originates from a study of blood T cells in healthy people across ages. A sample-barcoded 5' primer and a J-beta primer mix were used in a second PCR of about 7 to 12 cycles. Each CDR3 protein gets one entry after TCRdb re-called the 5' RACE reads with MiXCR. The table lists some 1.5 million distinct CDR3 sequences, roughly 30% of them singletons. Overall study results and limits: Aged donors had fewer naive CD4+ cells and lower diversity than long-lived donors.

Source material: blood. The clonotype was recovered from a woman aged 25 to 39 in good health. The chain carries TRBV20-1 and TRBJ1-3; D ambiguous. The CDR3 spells CSAVSRSGNTIYF. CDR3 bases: TGCAGTGCCGTTTCTCGCTCTGGAAACACCATATATTTT.